This TCR beta chain was documented in a study of T cells in Graves' hyperthyroidism and ophthalmopathy. This clonotype was observed a few times. Antigen: not known. Amplified TCR beta CDR3 regions came from RNA transcripts. First-round RT-PCR with HTBI primers amplified the TCR CDR3 region. TCRdb re-derived calls from the multiplex PCR reads in MiXCR, one entry per CDR3 protein. The repertoire holds 690,000 or so distinct CDR3 sequences, with roughly a sixth as singletons. The CDR3 has 15 residues. The germline gives CDR1 MGHDK, CDR2 SYGVNS. V gave up 3 bases and J gave up 1 base; unmatched junction bases: 3. The study's findings and limits: Most thyroid clonotypes with frequency above 0.001 were detected in blood.

The study based diagnoses on clinical symptoms, serum thyroxine and TRAb, thyroid ultrasound and orbital computed tomography. It was less than 13 ml of fresh peripheral blood that supplied the PBMCs. This chain uses TRBV25-1 with TRBJ2-7; TRBD2 matches 10 bases. The sample taken for sequencing was blood. This TCR was sampled from a woman in her 50s with Graves' hyperthyroidism that later progressed to Graves' ophthalmopathy. The CDR3 sequence: CASSDRTSGSYEQYF. CDR3 in DNA: TGTGCCAGCAGTGATCGGACTAGCGGTTCCTACGAGCAGTACTTC.